The sequence of this TCR beta chain was determined in a study of patients and donors after allogeneic stem cell transplantation. Germline CDR1 and CDR2: SGHRS and YFSETQ. This CDR3 is 16 amino acids long. The ends lost 1 base at V and 4 bases at J; junction bases unmatched: 9. TCRdb independently ran MiXCR on the RT-PCR reads; one entry per CDR3 protein. Here the sample spans under 200,000 distinct CDR3 sequences, roughly 22% being singletons. V usage is TRBV5-1 and J usage is TRBJ2-3; 7 bases align to TRBD2. The clonotype originates from a human donor who was either an allogeneic HSCT recipient or a stem cell or donor lymphocyte infusion donor (not recorded which). It is not recorded whose cells these are; they may come from a transplant donor. The sequenced sample consisted of blood, either unsorted or a sorted T cell fraction (not recorded which). The DNA of the CDR3 is TGCGCCAGCAGCTTGATTCCGGGCGGGGGAGCAGATACGCAGTATTTT. Its protein product is CASSLIPGGGADTQYF.